Each of the 2 T cell receptor beta chains below was sequenced from the same sample in a study of CD8 T cells in Susac syndrome. Random hexamers served to reverse transcribe about 0.45 to 1 ug RNA. TCRdb passed the immunoSEQ multiplex PCR reads through MiXCR, listing each CDR3 protein once. The data hold some 80,000 distinct CDR3 sequences, with 94% observed a single time. Sequencing was done on a sample of CD8+ T cells from PBMCs. The receptors stem from a human donor in good health.

The V call is TRBV4-1, the J call TRBJ1-1; D call uncertain. The V and J ends lost 0 bases and 5 bases respectively, with 7 bases between them. CDR1 MGHRA and CDR2 YSYEKL come from the germline V gene. The CDR3 is 13 amino acids. CDR3 amino acids: CASSQEWGTEAFF. The CDR3 DNA follows: TGCGCCAGCAGCCAAGAGTGGGGTACTGAAGCTTTCTTT.

As for this clonotype: Compared with germline, one end of the junction differs, possibly owing to a read error. The rearrangement uses TRBV27 and TRBJ2-1; 8 bases map to TRBD2. Germline loops: CDR1 MNHEY, CDR2 SMNVEV (reference sequence). This CDR3 has 14 amino acids. CDR3 sequence reads: CARSPGGGRNEQFF. DNA for the CDR3: TGTGCCCGCAGTCCGGGGGGGGGTAGGAATGAGCAGTTCTTC.